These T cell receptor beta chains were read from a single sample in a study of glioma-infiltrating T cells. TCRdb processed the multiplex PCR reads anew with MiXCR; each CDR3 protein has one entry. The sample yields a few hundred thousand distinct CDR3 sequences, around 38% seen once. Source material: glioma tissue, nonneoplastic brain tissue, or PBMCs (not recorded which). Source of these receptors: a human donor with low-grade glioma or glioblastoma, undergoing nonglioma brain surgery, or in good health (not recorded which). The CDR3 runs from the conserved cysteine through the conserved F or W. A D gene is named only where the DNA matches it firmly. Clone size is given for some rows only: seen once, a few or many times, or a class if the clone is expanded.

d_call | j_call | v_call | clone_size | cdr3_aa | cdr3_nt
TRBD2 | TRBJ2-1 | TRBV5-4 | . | CASSLSRTSGRDGRNEQFF | TGTGCCAGCAGCTTGTCGAGGACTAGCGGGAGGGATGGGCGCAATGAGCAGTTCTTC
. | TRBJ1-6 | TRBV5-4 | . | CASSLRNHNSPLHF | TGTGCCAGCAGCTTGAGGAATCATAATTCACCCCTCCACTTT
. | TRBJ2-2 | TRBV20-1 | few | CSAAGQRNTGELFF | TGCAGTGCCGCCGGGCAGAGAAACACCGGGGAGCTGTTTTTT
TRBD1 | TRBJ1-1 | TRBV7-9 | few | CASSFYRGPGNTEAFF | TGTGCCAGCAGCTTTTACAGGGGGCCGGGGAACACTGAAGCTTTCTTT
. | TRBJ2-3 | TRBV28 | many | CASNDRDTHTDTQYF | TGTGCCAGCAACGACCGGGACACCCACACAGATACGCAGTATTTT
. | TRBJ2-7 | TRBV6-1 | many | CASKGPAPNEQYF | TGTGCCAGCAAGGGCCCCGCTCCCAACGAGCAGTACTTC
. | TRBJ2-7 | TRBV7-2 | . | CASSLERAFPYEQYF | TGTGCCAGCAGCTTAGAGCGGGCCTTCCCCTACGAGCAGTACTTC
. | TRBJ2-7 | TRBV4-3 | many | CASSQGVRDSYEQYF | TGCGCCAGCAGCCAAGGTGTCAGGGACTCCTACGAGCAGTACTTC
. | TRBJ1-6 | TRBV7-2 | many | CASSKTMVPNSPLHF | TGTGCCAGCAGCAAAACGATGGTACCCAATTCACCCCTCCACTTT
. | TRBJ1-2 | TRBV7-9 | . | CASSLLQGMSGYTF | TGTGCCAGCAGCTTACTCCAGGGTATGAGTGGCTACACCTTC
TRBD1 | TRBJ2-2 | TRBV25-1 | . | CASSTNHGTANTGELFF | TGTGCCAGCAGTACCAACCATGGGACAGCGAACACCGGGGAGCTGTTTTTT
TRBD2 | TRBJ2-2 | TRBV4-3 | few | CASSHGLAPRTGELFF | TGCGCCAGCAGCCACGGACTAGCGCCGAGGACCGGGGAGCTGTTTTTT
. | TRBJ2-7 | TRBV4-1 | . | CASSLPAESYERYF | TGCGCCAGCAGCCTACCAGCGGAATCCTACGAGCGGTACTTC
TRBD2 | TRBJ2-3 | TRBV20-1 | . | CSATVLAGVADTQYF | TGCAGTGCTACGGTCCTAGCGGGAGTAGCAGATACGCAGTATTTT
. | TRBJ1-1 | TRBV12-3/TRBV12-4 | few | CASSLGRHSEAFF | TGTGCCAGCAGTCTCGGGAGGCACAGTGAAGCTTTCTTT
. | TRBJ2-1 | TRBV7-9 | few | CASSLASGVRDEQFF | TGTGCCAGCAGCTTAGCAAGTGGAGTGAGGGATGAGCAGTTCTTC
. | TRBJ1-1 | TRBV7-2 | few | CASSLGGVSEAFF | TGTGCCAGCAGCTTGGGCGGGGTATCTGAAGCTTTCTTT
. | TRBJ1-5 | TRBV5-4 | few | CASSFEINQPQHF | TGTGCCAGCAGCTTTGAGATTAATCAGCCCCAGCATTTT
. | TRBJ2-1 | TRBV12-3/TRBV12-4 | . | CATQRGGSRYNEQFF | TGTGCCACCCAAAGGGGGGGGAGTCGCTACAATGAGCAGTTCTTC
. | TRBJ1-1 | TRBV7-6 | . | CASSSHTADRLGTEAFF | TGTGCCAGCAGCTCCCACACCGCTGACAGGCTGGGGACTGAAGCTTTCTTT
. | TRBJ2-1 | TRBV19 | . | CASSMGNSYNEQFF | TGTGCCAGTAGTATGGGCAACTCCTACAATGAGCAGTTCTTC
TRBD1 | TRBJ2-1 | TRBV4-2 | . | CASSHYGQAVSEQFF | TGTGCCAGCAGCCATTATGGACAGGCCGTTAGCGAGCAGTTCTTC
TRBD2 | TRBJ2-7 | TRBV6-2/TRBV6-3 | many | CASSYSMAGGLYEQYF | TGTGCCAGCAGTTACTCGATGGCGGGAGGGCTCTACGAGCAGTACTTC
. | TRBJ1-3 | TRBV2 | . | CASSEEVLGVNTIYF | TGTGCCAGCAGTGAGGAGGTTCTAGGGGTTAACACCATATATTTT
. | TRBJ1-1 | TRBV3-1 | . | CASSQELGKTEAFF | TGTGCCAGCAGCCAAGAATTGGGGAAAACTGAAGCTTTCTTT
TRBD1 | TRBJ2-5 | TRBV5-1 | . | CASSFRPVAGGGKTQYF | TGCGCCAGCAGCTTCAGGCCGGTGGCAGGGGGCGGGAAGACCCAGTACTTC